This T cell receptor (beta chain) was captured by sequencing in a study of blood T cells in healthy people across ages. Whole-study findings and limits: The authors considered diversity estimates from one million T cells to be underestimates. In these data, TCR beta diversity tracked strongly with naive T cell percentage.

A second about 7 to 12 cycle PCR used barcoded and J-beta primers. TCRdb re-called the 5' RACE reads with MiXCR, one entry per CDR3 protein. This sample yields more than 800,000 distinct CDR3 sequences, of which about 30% are seen a single time; around 16% belongs to the top ten. Per the germline V gene, CDR1 is MGHDK and CDR2 is SYGVNS. V was pared by 8 bases and J by 1 base, with 3 bases of the junction left unmatched. This CDR3 has 13 amino acids. Note on this clonotype: Antigen unknown.

Total RNA was isolated from each sample in quantities of at least 6 micrograms. Sequencing used blood. The source of this sequence is a woman at least 80 years old in good health. The V and J genes are TRBV25-1 and TRBJ2-5; TRBD2 agrees at 8 bases. The CDR3 protein is CASREGLQETQYF. CDR3 DNA sequence: TGTGCCAGCCGGGAGGGACTCCAAGAGACCCAGTACTTC.